This TCR beta chain emerged from a study of blood T cell repertoires in COVID-19. The data were produced by immunoSEQ multiplex PCR, yet TCRdb's version contains in-frame clones alone and is incomplete. The profile shows approximately 300,000 clones, about nine tenths of them singletons. Cohort 3 donors counted as recovered after two negative PCRs, clearance, or resolved symptoms. V shed 2 bases and J shed 3 bases, with 17 bases lying between them. CDR1 is SNHLY, CDR2 FYNNEI, per germline. The length of the CDR3 is 17 residues. V is TRBV2 and J is TRBJ2-4, with a weak D call TRBD2 (5 bases). The TCR was taken from a woman between 18 and 29 years old who had recovered from COVID-19. The specimen was PBMCs or T cells enriched from blood (not recorded which). The CDR3 is CASSEREPKTGKNIQYF. The CDR3 coding sequence is TGTGCCAGCAGTGAAAGGGAGCCAAAGACGGGCAAAAACATTCAGTACTTC.